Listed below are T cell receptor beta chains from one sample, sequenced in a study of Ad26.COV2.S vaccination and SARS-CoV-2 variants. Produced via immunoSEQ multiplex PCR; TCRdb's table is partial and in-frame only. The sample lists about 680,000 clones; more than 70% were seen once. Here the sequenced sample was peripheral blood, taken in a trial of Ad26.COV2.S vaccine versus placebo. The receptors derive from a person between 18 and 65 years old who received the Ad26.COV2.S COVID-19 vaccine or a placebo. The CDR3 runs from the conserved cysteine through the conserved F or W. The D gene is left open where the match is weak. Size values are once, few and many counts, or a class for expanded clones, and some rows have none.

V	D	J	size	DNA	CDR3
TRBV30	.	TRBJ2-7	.	TGTGCCTGGAGTGTTGAGGTGGAGGGGCGCGAGCAGTACTTC	CAWSVEVEGREQYF
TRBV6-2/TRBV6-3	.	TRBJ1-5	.	TGTGCCAGCAGTTACAGCGGGGGGTCGGTTCAGCCCCAGCATTTT	CASSYSGGSVQPQHF
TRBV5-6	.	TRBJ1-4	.	TGTGCCAGCAGCTTGGTGGGGGCGCAGGCTAATGAAAAACTGTTTTTT	CASSLVGAQANEKLFF
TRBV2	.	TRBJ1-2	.	TGTGCCAGCAGTACCCGGGGGGCAGATGGCTACACCTTC	CASSTRGADGYTF
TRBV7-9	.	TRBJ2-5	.	TGTGCCAGCAGCTTAGCGGCAGAAGAGACCCAGTACTTC	CASSLAAEETQYF
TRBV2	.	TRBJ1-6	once	TGTGCCAGCAGATCCCCCGGTTTTTCACCCCTCCACTTT	CASRSPGFSPLHF
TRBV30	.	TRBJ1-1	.	TGTGCCTGGAGTGTACGGAACACTGAAGCTTTCTTT	CAWSVRNTEAFF
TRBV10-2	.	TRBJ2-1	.	TGCGCCAGCAGTCGGTTGGGAGACAATGAGCAGTTCTTC	CASSRLGDNEQFF
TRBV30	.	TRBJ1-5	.	TGTGCCTGGAGTAAGGTTAATCAGCCCCAGCATTTT	CAWSKVNQPQHF
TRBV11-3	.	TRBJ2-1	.	TGTGCCAGCAGCCCCGGAAGCGCGAGCTCCTACAATGAGCAGTTCTTC	CASSPGSASSYNEQFF
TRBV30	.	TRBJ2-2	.	TGTGCCTGGAGCCAGGGGAAGCTGTTTTTT	CAWSQGKLFF
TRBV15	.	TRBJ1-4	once	TGTGCCACCAGCAGCCGGCGATCCTCTAATGAAAAACTGTTTTTT	CATSSRRSSNEKLFF
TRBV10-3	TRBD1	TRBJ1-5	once	TGTGCCACCTGGGACAGGGGCAATCAGCCCCAGCATTTT	CATWDRGNQPQHF
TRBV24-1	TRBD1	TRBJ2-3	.	TGTGCCACCAGTGATCCCGGGACAGACACAGATACGCAGTATTTT	CATSDPGTDTDTQYF
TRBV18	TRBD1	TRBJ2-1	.	TGTGCCAGCTCACCGCCGGGACAGTCCTACAATGAGCAGTTCTTC	CASSPPGQSYNEQFF
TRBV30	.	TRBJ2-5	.	TGTGCCTGGTCCCTTGGCGGGATAGAGACCCAGTACTTC	CAWSLGGIETQYF
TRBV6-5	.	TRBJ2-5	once	TGTGCCAGCGGAGTTCGAGGGGGGACCCAGTACTTC	CASGVRGGTQYF
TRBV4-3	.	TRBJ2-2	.	TGCGCCAGCAGCCAGGACCCCGTGGGGGGAGGTCGGTGGACCGGGGAGCTGTTTTTT	CASSQDPVGGGRWTGELFF
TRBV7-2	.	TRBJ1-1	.	TGTGCCAGCAGTTTGGGTACCAGGAACACTGAAGCTTTCTTT	CASSLGTRNTEAFF
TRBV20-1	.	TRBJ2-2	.	TGCAGTGCTAGTTCCGGACACCTCGCCGGGGAGCTGTTTTTT	CSASSGHLAGELFF
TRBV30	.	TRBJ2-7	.	TGTGCCTGGAAGTCAGGATTCCACGAGCAGTACTTC	CAWKSGFHEQYF
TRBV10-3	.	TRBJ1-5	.	TGTGCCATCAGACCAGACGGGGGGACAAGTCAGCCCCAGCATTTT	CAIRPDGGTSQPQHF
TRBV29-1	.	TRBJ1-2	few	TGCAGCGCCGCGTTAGGGCAGGCGGTTCCCTATGGCTACACCTTC	CSAALGQAVPYGYTF
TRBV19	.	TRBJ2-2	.	TGTGCCAGTAGTATGGGGTCCAGCGGGAACACCGGGGAGCTGTTTTTT	CASSMGSSGNTGELFF